The rows below give T cell receptor beta chains drawn from one sample of a study of T cell responses to AZD1222 COVID-19 vaccine. Generated by immunoSEQ multiplex PCR, the TCRdb table keeps only in-frame clones and is missing some. Here the sample spans 200,000 or so clones, almost 95% being singletons. This specimen was peripheral blood, taken on day 0 of AZD1222 vaccination. Source of these receptors: an adult in good health. The CDR3 runs from the conserved cysteine through the conserved F or W. A D gene is named only where the DNA matches it firmly. Size values are once, few and many counts, or a class for expanded clones, and some rows have none.

CDR3aa	CDR3nt	v_gene	d_gene	abundance	j_gene
CSASLVVDNEQFF	TGCAGTGCTAGTCTAGTGGTTGACAATGAGCAGTTCTTC	TRBV20-1	-	-	TRBJ2-1
CASSLSTSGTRTDTQYF	TGTGCCAGCAGTTTATCTACTAGCGGAACACGCACAGATACGCAGTATTTT	TRBV27	TRBD2	-	TRBJ2-3
CASSIPPLTGGNQPQHF	TGTGCCAGTAGTATCCCGCCGCTGACGGGGGGGAATCAGCCCCAGCATTTT	TRBV19	-	-	TRBJ1-5
CAWGLIGTQYF	TGTGCCTGGGGACTGATCGGGACCCAGTACTTC	TRBV30	-	-	TRBJ2-5
CASSYSPRSSTDTQYF	TGTGCCAGCAGTTACTCCCCACGTTCTAGCACAGATACGCAGTATTTT	TRBV6-6	-	-	TRBJ2-3
CASSEPGQGARKLFF	TGTGCCAGCAGTGAGCCGGGACAGGGGGCTCGAAAACTGTTTTTT	TRBV28	TRBD1	once	TRBJ1-4
CASSPGLVAGGQETQYF	TGTGCCAGTAGTCCCGGTTTGGTTGCGGGAGGTCAAGAGACCCAGTACTTC	TRBV19	TRBD2	-	TRBJ2-5
CASSLPTGGGMWTEAFF	TGTGCCAGCAGTTTACCGACAGGAGGGGGGATGTGGACTGAAGCTTTCTTT	TRBV28	-	-	TRBJ1-1
CASSEGLRVYSNQPQHF	TGTGCCAGCAGTGAAGGGTTACGGGTCTATAGCAATCAGCCCCAGCATTTT	TRBV6-1	-	-	TRBJ1-5
CASSAAGQGNTIYF	TGCGCCAGCAGCGCAGCGGGACAAGGAAACACCATATATTTT	TRBV5-1	-	-	TRBJ1-3
CASSLGHGTDTQYF	TGTGCCAGCAGCCTTGGACACGGTACAGATACGCAGTATTTT	TRBV6-5	-	few	TRBJ2-3
CASSPQGNEQFF	TGCGCCAGCAGCCCGCAGGGAAATGAGCAGTTCTTC	TRBV5-1	-	-	TRBJ2-1
CASSLAGGAGGYTF	TGTGCCAGCAGCTTGGCAGGGGGCGCGGGTGGCTACACCTTC	TRBV5-6	TRBD1	-	TRBJ1-2
CASSSGGPMHYGYTF	TGTGCCAGCAGTTCCGGGGGGCCAATGCACTATGGCTACACCTTC	TRBV27	-	-	TRBJ1-2
CASSTMTGGLDTQYF	TGTGCCAGCAGTACCATGACAGGGGGCCTGGATACGCAGTATTTT	TRBV6-5	TRBD1	few	TRBJ2-3
CASSQVTGGVRPQHF	TGCGCCAGCAGCCAAGTGACAGGGGGCGTAAGGCCCCAGCATTTT	TRBV4-1	TRBD1	once	TRBJ1-5
CASSMTGVGYTF	TGTGCCAGCAGCATGACAGGGGTTGGCTACACCTTC	TRBV6-5	TRBD1	-	TRBJ1-2
CASSVDPTLAGGLNEQFF	TGTGCCAGCAGCGTAGATCCGACGCTAGCGGGAGGCCTCAATGAGCAGTTCTTC	TRBV9	TRBD2	-	TRBJ2-1
CASSLGTGATYEQYF	TGTGCCAGCAGCCTCGGGACAGGAGCCACCTACGAGCAGTACTTC	TRBV7-8	TRBD1	-	TRBJ2-7
CASSGQGQENTEAFF	TGTGCCAGCAGCGGCCAGGGACAGGAGAACACTGAAGCTTTCTTT	TRBV9	TRBD1	-	TRBJ1-1
CASGSPRTDTQYF	TGTGCCAGCGGGAGCCCACGCACAGATACGCAGTATTTT	TRBV27	-	-	TRBJ2-3
CAKTGEGYNEQFF	TGTGCCAAAACTGGCGAGGGTTACAATGAGCAGTTCTTC	TRBV2	-	-	TRBJ2-1
CASSLELSDTEAFF	TGTGCCAGCAGCTTGGAATTGTCAGACACTGAAGCTTTCTTT	TRBV5-6	-	-	TRBJ1-1
CATSSLGVGNEQFF	TGTGCCACCAGCAGTCTCGGGGTGGGGAATGAGCAGTTCTTC	TRBV15	-	-	TRBJ2-1
CASSWGRTGHEYGYTF	TGTGCCAGCAGCTGGGGTAGGACAGGGCACGAGTATGGCTACACCTTC	TRBV11-2	TRBD1	once	TRBJ1-2
CASSYDLRHSGNTIYF	TGTGCCAGCAGTTACGATCTCAGGCACTCTGGAAACACCATATATTTT	TRBV6-5	-	-	TRBJ1-3
CASSTDRRVYTEAFF	TGTGCCAGCAGCACCGACAGGAGGGTGTACACTGAAGCTTTCTTT	TRBV7-9	-	-	TRBJ1-1
CSVETSGSTYEQYF	TGCAGCGTCGAGACTAGCGGGAGTACCTACGAGCAGTACTTC	TRBV29-1	TRBD2	-	TRBJ2-7
CASSRSGATNEKLFF	TGTGCCAGCAGCCGATCTGGGGCAACTAATGAAAAACTGTTTTTT	TRBV7-9	-	-	TRBJ1-4
CASSSHYMNTEAFF	TGTGCCAGCAGTAGCCATTACATGAACACTGAAGCTTTCTTT	TRBV2	-	-	TRBJ1-1
CASSEQGSLEPQHF	TGTGCCAGCAGTGAGCAGGGGTCGCTGGAGCCCCAGCATTTT	TRBV27	-	-	TRBJ1-5
CASSPTDRDGYTF	TGTGCCAGCTCACCCACGGACCGAGATGGCTACACCTTC	TRBV18	-	-	TRBJ1-2
CASTWGRIQETQYF	TGTGCCAGCACCTGGGGTAGGATCCAAGAGACCCAGTACTTC	TRBV5-6	-	-	TRBJ2-5
CASTGLTYEQYF	TGTGCCAGCACCGGGTTAACCTACGAGCAGTACTTC	TRBV12-3/TRBV12-4	-	once	TRBJ2-7
CASSLTGLDNNQPQHF	TGTGCCAGTAGTTTAACAGGGCTTGACAACAATCAGCCCCAGCATTTT	TRBV19	-	-	TRBJ1-5
CASSLVSGTGFQGGYTF	TGTGCCAGCAGCTTAGTATCCGGGACAGGTTTTCAGGGGGGCTACACCTTC	TRBV11-2	TRBD1	-	TRBJ1-2
CARRSGRRVTDTQYF	TGTGCCAGAAGGAGCGGGAGGAGGGTCACAGATACGCAGTATTTT	TRBV5-3	TRBD2	-	TRBJ2-3
CSASRRLGINEQFF	TGCAGTGCTAGTCGTCGGCTAGGGATCAATGAGCAGTTCTTC	TRBV20-1	-	-	TRBJ2-1
CATSDRGQSQGHEQFF	TGTGCCACCAGTGATCGAGGACAGTCCCAAGGGCATGAGCAGTTCTTC	TRBV24-1	-	-	TRBJ2-1